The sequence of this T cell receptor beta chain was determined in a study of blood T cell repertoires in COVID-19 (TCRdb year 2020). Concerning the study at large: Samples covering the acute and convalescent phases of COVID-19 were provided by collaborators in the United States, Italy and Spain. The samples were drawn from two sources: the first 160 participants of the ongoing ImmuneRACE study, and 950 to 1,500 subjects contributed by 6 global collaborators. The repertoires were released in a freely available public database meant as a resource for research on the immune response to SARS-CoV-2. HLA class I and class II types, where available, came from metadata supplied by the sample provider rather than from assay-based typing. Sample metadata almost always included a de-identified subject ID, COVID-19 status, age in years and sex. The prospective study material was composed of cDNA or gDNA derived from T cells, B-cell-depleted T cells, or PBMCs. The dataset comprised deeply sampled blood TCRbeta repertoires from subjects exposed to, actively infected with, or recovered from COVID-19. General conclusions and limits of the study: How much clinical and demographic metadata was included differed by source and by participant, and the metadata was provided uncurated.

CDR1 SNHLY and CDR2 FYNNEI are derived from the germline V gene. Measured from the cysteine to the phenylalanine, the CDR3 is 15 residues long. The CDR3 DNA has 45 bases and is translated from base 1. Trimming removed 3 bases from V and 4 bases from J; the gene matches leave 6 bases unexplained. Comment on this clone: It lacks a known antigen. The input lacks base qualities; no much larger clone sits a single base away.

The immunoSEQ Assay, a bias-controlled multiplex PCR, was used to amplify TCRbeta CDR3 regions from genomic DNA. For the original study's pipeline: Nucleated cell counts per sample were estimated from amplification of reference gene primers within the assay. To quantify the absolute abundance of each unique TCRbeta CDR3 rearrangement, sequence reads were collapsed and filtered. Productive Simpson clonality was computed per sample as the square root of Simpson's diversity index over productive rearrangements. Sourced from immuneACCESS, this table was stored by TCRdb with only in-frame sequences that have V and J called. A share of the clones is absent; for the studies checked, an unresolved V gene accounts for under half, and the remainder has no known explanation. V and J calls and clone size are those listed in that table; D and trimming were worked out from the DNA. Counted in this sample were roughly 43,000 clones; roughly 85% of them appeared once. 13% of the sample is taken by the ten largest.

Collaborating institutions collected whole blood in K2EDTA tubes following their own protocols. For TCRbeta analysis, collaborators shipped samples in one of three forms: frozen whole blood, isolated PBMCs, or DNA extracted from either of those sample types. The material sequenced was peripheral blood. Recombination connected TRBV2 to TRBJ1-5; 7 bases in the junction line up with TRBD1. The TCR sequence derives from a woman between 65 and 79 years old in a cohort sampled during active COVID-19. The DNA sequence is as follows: TGTGCCAGCAGTGAGATGGGACAGCGAAATCAGCCCCAGCATTTT. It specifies CASSEMGQRNQPQHF.